The clone carrying this T cell receptor beta chain has at least ten counts. The antigen remains unidentified. CDR3 size: 14 residues. Trimming removed 6 bases at V and 0 bases at J, with 8 bases between. CDR1 and CDR2 from the germline V gene are SGHVS and FQNEAQ. The entry originates in a study of CD8 T cells in ankylosing spondylitis. Study results and caveats: The clones that were linked to disease were reported to be significantly enriched in matched synovial fluid samples from ankylosing spondylitis patients.

It was by quantitative 5'-RACE with molecular barcodes that TCR beta libraries were made. TCRdb fed the 5' RACE reads into MiXCR, producing one record per CDR3 protein. Of around 300,000 distinct CDR3 sequences listed, 11% are singletons. This TCR derives from a female donor with ankylosing spondylitis or in good health (not recorded which). The source material was blood, either unsorted or a sorted T cell fraction (not recorded which). The gene calls are TRBV7-8 and TRBJ2-2; D remains unclear. DNA for the CDR3: TGTGCCAGCAGGTTAAGGGCGAACACCGGGGAGCTGTTTTTT. Its translation is CASRLRANTGELFF.